This TCR beta chain is drawn from a study of blood T cells in healthy people across ages. General observations from the study: Naive and antigen-experienced cells were not separated, limiting conclusive comparison. CMV infection status of these donors was not known.

It was with a sample-barcoded 5' primer and a J-beta primer mix that a second PCR of about 6 to 11 cycles was run. Individual samples furnished no less than 2.5 million CDR3-containing paired-end reads apiece. Each CDR3 protein gets one entry after TCRdb re-called the 5' RACE reads with MiXCR. The sample lists 890,000 or so distinct CDR3 sequences, approximately 67% seen once, with about 27% in the top ten. This clonotype was seen only once. Its target is unknown. CDR3 size: 16 residues. J was trimmed by 2 bases and V by 1 base; bases with no gene match: 6. Germline V gene data show CDR1 as SGHVS and CDR2 as FQNEAQ.

What was sequenced was blood. J is TRBJ2-7 and V is TRBV7-8; 9 nucleotides agree with TRBD1. This receptor was obtained from a man younger than 40 in good health. CDR3 bases: TGTGCCAGCAGCTTAGTCGGGACAGGGAAAGCCTACGAGCAGTACTTC. It yields the protein CASSLVGTGKAYEQYF.